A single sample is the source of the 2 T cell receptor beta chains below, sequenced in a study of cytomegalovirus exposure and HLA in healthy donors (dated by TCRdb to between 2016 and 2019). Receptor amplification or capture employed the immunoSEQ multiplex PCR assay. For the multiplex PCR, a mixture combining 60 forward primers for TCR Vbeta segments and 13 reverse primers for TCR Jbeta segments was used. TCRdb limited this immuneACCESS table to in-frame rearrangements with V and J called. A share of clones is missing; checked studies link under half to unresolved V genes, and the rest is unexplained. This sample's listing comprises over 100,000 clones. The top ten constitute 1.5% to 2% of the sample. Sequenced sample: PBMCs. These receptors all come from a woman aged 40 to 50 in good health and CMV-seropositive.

The CDR3 protein is CASSDGNRGTYGYTF. The CDR3 DNA is TGTGCCAGCAGTGATGGGAACAGGGGTACCTATGGCTACACCTTC. This rearrangement joins TRBV6-4 to TRBJ1-2; TRBD1 aligns across 7 bases. V lost 3 bases, J lost 4 bases, and 8 bases stayed unmatched. The germline CDR1 and CDR2 sequences are MRHNA and SNTAGT. CDR3 length: 15 residues.

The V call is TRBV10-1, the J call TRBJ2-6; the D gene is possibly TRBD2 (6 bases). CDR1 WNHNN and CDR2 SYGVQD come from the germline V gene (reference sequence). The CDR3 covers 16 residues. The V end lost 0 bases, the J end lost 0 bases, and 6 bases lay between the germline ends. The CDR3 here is CASSESGSSGANVLTF. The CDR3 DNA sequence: TGCGCCAGCAGTGAGTCCGGGAGCTCTGGGGCCAACGTCCTGACTTTC.